The 12 T cell receptor beta chains below all came from one sample that was sequenced in a study of cytomegalovirus exposure and HLA in healthy donors. This PCR relied on a set of 60 Vbeta primers and 13 Jbeta primers. The method was immunoSEQ multiplex PCR; TCRdb's version includes in-frame clones alone and lacks a portion of them. This table holds 150,000 to 200,000 clones, about three quarters found once. The source material was PBMCs. Source of these receptors: a woman in her forties in good health and CMV-seronegative.

The V and J genes are TRBV25-1 and TRBJ2-2, with 8 nucleotides matching TRBD2. After removal of 9 bases from V and 5 bases from J, the junction contained 5 bases not matched to a gene. CDR1 is MGHDK, CDR2 SYGVNS, per germline. This CDR3 comprises 13 residues. In DNA, the CDR3 is TGTGCCAGACCGGGGGGGCCGACCGGGGAGCTGTTTTTT. Its protein is CARPGGPTGELFF.

The V call is TRBV6-5, the J call TRBJ1-1; D unresolved. The CDR3 covers 16 residues. Between the trimmed V and J ends, which lost 2 bases and 0 bases, there was a span of 13 bases. CDR1 and CDR2 (germline): MNHEY, SVGAGI. The DNA for the CDR3 is TGTGCCAGCAGTTACGGGCCTGGCAGGTTGAACACTGAAGCTTTCTTT. Encoded protein: CASSYGPGRLNTEAFF.

The rearrangement uses TRBV5-4 and TRBJ2-5; weak D call: TRBD2 (6 bases). The V end was cut by 4 bases, the J end by 1 base, with 17 bases between. The CDR3 loop spans 16 amino acids. Germline lookup yields CDR1 SGHNT and CDR2 YYREEE (reference sequence). In DNA, the CDR3 is TGTGCCAGCAGCCTGACTCCGGGAGTCCTCCAAGAGACCCAGTACTTC. Amino acid sequence: CASSLTPGVLQETQYF.

The J gene is TRBJ2-3, the V gene TRBV5-1; TRBD1 is a possible D gene (6 bases). V lost 1 base and J 4 bases, leaving 10 bases between the germline ends. The CDR3 totals 14 residues. Germline CDR1 SGHRS, CDR2 YFSETQ. The CDR3 is CASSLYRVADTQYF. The CDR3 DNA reads as TGCGCCAGCAGCTTGTACAGGGTAGCAGATACGCAGTATTTT.

Only a few counts were recorded for this clone. The chain uses TRBV7-9 and TRBJ1-6, with 11 nucleotides matching TRBD1. The CDR3 length is 15 residues. V lost 4 bases and J lost 6; bases outside the gene matches: 2. CDR1 and CDR2 from the germline V gene are SEHNR and FQNEAQ (reference sequence). This chain's CDR3 is CASSWTGGRNSPLHF. The DNA for the CDR3 is TGTGCCAGCAGCTGGACAGGGGGCCGTAATTCACCCCTCCACTTT.

The genes are TRBV6-5 and TRBJ2-4; D possibly corresponds to TRBD2 (6 bases). The CDR3 covers 15 residues. The ends were cut back, 4 bases at V and 1 base at J, with 11 bases in the middle. The germline gives CDR1 MNHEY, CDR2 SVGAGI. CDR3 amino acids: CASSSPRGAKNIQYF. CDR3 in DNA: TGTGCCAGCAGTTCCCCTCGGGGGGCCAAAAACATTCAGTACTTC.

The sample holds one count of this clone. CDR3 bases: TGTGCCAGCAGCTTAAGGTCGGGACAGGCGGATGGCTACACCTTC. It specifies CASSLRSGQADGYTF. The rearrangement uses TRBV7-2 and TRBJ1-2; 8 nucleotides match TRBD1. Germline CDR1 SGHTA, CDR2 FQGNSA. The CDR3 spans 15 residues. V was clipped by 2 bases and J by 6 bases; unmatched bases: 8.

The chain joins TRBV19 to TRBJ1-1; 7 bases align to TRBD1. The CDR3 has 16 residues. The V and J ends lost 5 bases and 1 base, in that order; junction bases with no gene match: 10. Germline loops: CDR1 LNHDA, CDR2 SQIVND (reference sequence). As DNA, the CDR3 is TGTGCCAGTAGTCCGACGGGACAGCCTCCGAACACTGAAGCTTTCTTT. This codes for CASSPTGQPPNTEAFF.

The rearrangement uses TRBV5-6 and TRBJ2-1, with a tentative D call TRBD1 (5 bases). The V and J ends lost 2 bases and 14 bases respectively, with 17 bases between them. The CDR3 has 13 residues. Per germline, CDR1 SGHDT and CDR2 YYEEEE. The CDR3 here is CASSFGLARVEFF. The CDR3 DNA follows: TGTGCCAGCAGCTTCGGTTTGGCCAGGGTCGAGTTCTTC.

This clone came up a few times. V gene TRBV27 combines with J gene TRBJ1-5; D gene uncertain. The ends were cut back, 5 bases at V and 9 bases at J, with 14 bases in the middle. CDR1 is MNHEY and CDR2 is SMNVEV in the germline V gene (reference sequence). The CDR3 has 13 amino acids. The CDR3 spells CASSIHGDGPQHF. In DNA form, the CDR3 reads TGTGCCAGCAGTATACACGGAGATGGGCCCCAGCATTTT.

In this sample, this clone turned up a few times. This chain links TRBV5-1 with TRBJ1-4; D perhaps matches TRBD1 (6 bases). Per germline, CDR1 SGHRS and CDR2 YFSETQ. V was cut by 1 base and J by 8 bases, with 9 bases left in between. This CDR3 is built from 13 residues. The CDR3 reads CASSLWGQEKLFF. The CDR3 coding sequence is TGCGCCAGCAGCTTGTGGGGGCAGGAAAAACTGTTTTTT.

The V and J genes are TRBV7-2 and TRBJ2-7; a weak D match, TRBD1 (6 bases). V gave up 5 bases and J gave up 4 bases, with 12 bases separating them. In germline, CDR1 is SGHTA, CDR2 FQGNSA. This CDR3 is 13 amino acids long. DNA for the CDR3: TGTGCCAGCAGCCGTTGGACAGCTTACGAGCAGTACTTC. It specifies CASSRWTAYEQYF.